This T cell receptor beta chain stems from a study of blood T cell repertoires in COVID-19. About the study: T cells, B-cell-depleted T cells, or PBMCs provided the cDNA or gDNA that served as material.

This clone was seen a few times. Other DNA sequences in this sample translate to the same CDR3. In germline, CDR1 is SGHRS, CDR2 YFSETQ. V was trimmed by 0 bases and J by 1 base, leaving 8 bases between them. This CDR3 spans 15 amino acids. Clinical history as reported by participants underpinned cohort assignment. Original methodology: Amplifying reference gene primers gave estimates of nucleated cell counts. Sequencing was performed with immunoSEQ multiplex PCR; in TCRdb, only in-frame clones are kept and a portion is missing. D and trimming come from the DNA, and the V and J calls and clone size come from that table. This table holds roughly 240,000 clones, roughly 80% found once.

The sample was PBMCs or T cells enriched from blood (not recorded which). The chain carries TRBV5-1 and TRBJ1-5, with a possible D match to TRBD1 (5 bases). The clonotype was recovered from a woman aged 40 to 49 who had been exposed to COVID-19. CDR3 loop: CASSLDGGSNQPQHF. The CDR3 nucleotides are TGCGCCAGCAGCTTGGACGGGGGAAGCAATCAGCCCCAGCATTTT.